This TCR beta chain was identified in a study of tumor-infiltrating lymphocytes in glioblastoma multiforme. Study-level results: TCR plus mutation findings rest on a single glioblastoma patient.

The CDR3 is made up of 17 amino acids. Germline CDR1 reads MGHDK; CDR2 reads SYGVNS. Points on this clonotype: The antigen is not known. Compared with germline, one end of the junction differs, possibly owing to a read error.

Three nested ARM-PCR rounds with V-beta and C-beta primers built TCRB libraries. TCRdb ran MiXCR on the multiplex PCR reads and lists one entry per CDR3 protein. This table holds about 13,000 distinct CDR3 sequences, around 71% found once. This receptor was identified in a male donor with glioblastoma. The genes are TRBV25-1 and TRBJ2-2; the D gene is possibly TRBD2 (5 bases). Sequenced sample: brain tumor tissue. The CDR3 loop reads CASSAQEGRLDTGELFF. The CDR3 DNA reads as TGTGCCAGCAGTGCCCAAGAAGGGCGCCTTGACACCGGGGAGCTGTTCTTT. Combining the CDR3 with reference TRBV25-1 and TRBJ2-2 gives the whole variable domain EADIYQTPRYLVIGTGKKITLECSQTMGHDKMYWYQQDPGMELHLIHYSYGVNSTEKGDLSSESTVSRIRTEHFPLTLESARPSHTSQYLCASSAQEGRLDTGELFFGEGSRLTVL.